The 21 T cell receptor beta chains in this list originate from one sample, sequenced in a study of blood T cell repertoires in COVID-19. Generated by immunoSEQ multiplex PCR, the TCRdb table keeps only in-frame clones and is missing some. The sample holds roughly 310,000 clones, roughly 90% seen once. The specimen sequenced was peripheral blood. The source is a woman between 45 and 60 years old with active or convalescent COVID-19.

The gene calls are TRBV2 and TRBJ2-7, with D possibly TRBD1 on 6 matching bases. CDR3 length equals 16 residues. The germline V gene has CDR1 SNHLY and CDR2 FYNNEI. The V and J ends lost 3 bases and 0 bases respectively, with 15 bases between them. The CDR3: CASSEYGTFNSYEQYF. In DNA form, the CDR3 reads TGTGCCAGCAGTGAGTACGGGACATTCAACTCCTACGAGCAGTACTTC.

The rearrangement joins TRBV7-9 to TRBJ1-4; unclear D gene. Per germline, CDR1 SEHNR and CDR2 FQNEAQ (reference sequence). Trimming took 1 base from V and 3 from J, leaving 9 bases between them. The CDR3 length is 15 residues. CDR3 DNA: TGTGCCAGCAGCTTAGTTGGGGAGGCTAATGAAAAACTGTTTTTT. Its translation: CASSLVGEANEKLFF.

The chain couples TRBV12-3 or TRBV12-4 to TRBJ1-6, with D possibly being TRBD1 (6 bases). Trimming removed 6 bases at V and 10 bases at J, with 10 bases between. This CDR3 has 12 amino acids. DNA of the CDR3: TGTGCCAGCAGCCGGGACATCTCACCCCTCCACTTT. Translated: CASSRDISPLHF.

This clone came up a few times. The chain employs TRBV11-2 and TRBJ2-1; D might be TRBD1 (7 bases). This CDR3 is 17 amino acids long. In germline, CDR1 is SGHAT, CDR2 FQNNGV. V gave up 5 bases and J gave up 5 bases, with 22 bases separating them. CDR3 amino acids: CASSPVLSGGPHNEQFF. CDR3 coding DNA: TGTGCCAGCAGCCCCGTGTTATCAGGGGGGCCCCACAATGAGCAGTTCTTC.

The genes are TRBV11-2 and TRBJ1-1; the D is unclear. Germline assignment: CDR1 SGHAT and CDR2 FQNNGV. The CDR3 spans 13 residues. Deletions cut 3 bases from V and 2 bases from J, with 7 bases between. The CDR3 DNA is TGTGCCAGCAGCTTGACTACTAACACTGAAGCTTTCTTT. Protein sequence: CASSLTTNTEAFF.

The V and J genes are TRBV9 and TRBJ1-4; possible D gene TRBD1, 5 bases. Germline V CDR1 and CDR2: SGDLS, YYNGEE. The CDR3 is made up of 15 amino acids. V was shortened by 0 bases and J by 7 bases, with 13 bases between the two germline ends. The CDR3 reads CASSVAPREGEKLFF. In nucleotides, the CDR3 is TGTGCCAGCAGCGTAGCACCCAGGGAAGGTGAAAAACTGTTTTTT.

This chain uses TRBV30 with TRBJ1-1; 9 bases line up with TRBD1. The trim removed 2 bases at V and 6 bases at J, leaving 13 bases unmatched. Germline CDR1 reads GTSNPN; CDR2 reads SVGIG (reference sequence). CDR3 length equals 16 residues. The CDR3 sequence: CAWSSFPGQGFAEAFF. Written as DNA, the CDR3 is TGTGCCTGGAGTTCGTTCCCGGGACAGGGCTTTGCTGAAGCTTTCTTT.

The chain carries TRBV28 and TRBJ2-3, with 10 positions matching TRBD1. Germline assignment: CDR1 MDHEN and CDR2 SYDVKM. The CDR3 is made up of 15 amino acids. V lost 6 bases and J lost 10; bases outside the gene matches: 13. The DNA for the CDR3 is TGTGCCAGCAGCCTGGGACAGGGGTATAGGCTAGCGCAGTATTTT. It translates to CASSLGQGYRLAQYF.

The chain has TRBV29-1 and TRBJ2-3; the match to TRBD1 covers 7 bases. The CDR3 is 14 amino acids. Germline loops: CDR1 SQVTM, CDR2 ANQGSEA. Trimming removed 5 bases from V and 3 bases from J; junction bases left unmatched: 8. The CDR3 sequence is CSVSTRQGTDTQYF. The CDR3 region has the DNA TGCAGCGTTTCGACCCGACAGGGAACAGATACGCAGTATTTT.

The sample holds a few counts of this clone. J is TRBJ1-4 and V is TRBV6-2 or TRBV6-3; no clear D gene. Germline V gene data show CDR1 as MNHEY and CDR2 as SVGEGT. Deletions cut 2 bases from V and 6 bases from J, with 10 bases between. The CDR3 runs 14 residues. CDR3 sequence reads: CASSYNEEDEKLFF. DNA for the CDR3: TGTGCCAGCAGTTACAATGAGGAGGATGAAAAACTGTTTTTT.

This clone was counted only a few times. This chain joins TRBV10-3 and TRBJ2-7, with D maybe TRBD1 (5 bases). Germline V gene lookup returns CDR1 ENHRY and CDR2 SYGVKD. This CDR3 has 12 residues. The V gene lost 4 bases and the J gene lost 6 bases, with 10 bases spanning the gap. In DNA, the CDR3 is TGTGCCATCAGTGGTCCAGGGTCCGAGCAGTACTTC. The encoded protein is CAISGPGSEQYF.

This chain joins TRBV30 and TRBJ2-2; TRBD2 might be the D (5 bases). Trimming took 4 bases from V and 0 from J, leaving 9 bases between them. CDR3 length: 14 residues. From germline, CDR1 is GTSNPN and CDR2 SVGIG (reference sequence). CDR3: CAWKAEPNTGELFF. DNA of the CDR3: TGTGCCTGGAAAGCGGAGCCGAACACCGGGGAGCTGTTTTTT.

The rearrangement joins TRBV19 to TRBJ1-5, with 7 bases lining up with TRBD1. The V gene's germline CDR1 is LNHDA and CDR2 SQIVND (reference sequence). CDR3 length equals 15 residues. V lost 11 bases and J lost 2; bases outside the gene matches: 12. DNA for the CDR3: TGTGCCTCACTAAAAGACAGGGAGGGCAATCAGCCCCAGCATTTT. Amino acids: CASLKDREGNQPQHF.

V is TRBV4-1 and J is TRBJ2-7, with 10 bases that match TRBD2. The CDR3 is 16 residues long. CDR1 and CDR2 (germline): MGHRA, YSYEKL. The V segment lost 6 bases and the J segment 6 bases; nucleotides outside the gene matches: 14. The CDR3 sequence: CASSPTWLAGVIEQYF. For the CDR3, the DNA is TGCGCCAGCAGTCCAACCTGGCTAGCGGGAGTTATCGAGCAGTACTTC.

This chain uses TRBV30 with TRBJ1-4, with D maybe TRBD1 (5 bases). The germline V gene has CDR1 GTSNPN and CDR2 SVGIG (reference sequence). The CDR3 contains 14 residues. V lost 5 bases and J 0 bases, leaving 10 bases between the germline ends. This chain's CDR3 is CAWQGRATNEKLFF. The CDR3 nucleotides are TGTGCCTGGCAGGGTCGCGCAACTAATGAAAAACTGTTTTTT. The complete variable domain, with remaining parts taken from reference TRBV30 and TRBJ1-4, reads SQTIHQWPATLVQPVGSPLSLECTVEGTSNPNLYWYRQAAGRGLQLLFYSVGIGQISSEVPQNLSASRPQDRQFILSSKKLLLSDSGFYLCAWQGRATNEKLFFGSGTQLSVL.

V usage is TRBV28 and J usage is TRBJ2-5; D possibly corresponds to TRBD1 (6 bases). V gave up 5 bases and J gave up 5 bases, with 9 bases separating them. There are 12 residues in the CDR3. Germline V gene lookup returns CDR1 MDHEN and CDR2 SYDVKM. CDR3 nucleotides: TGTGCCAGCAGTAACACAGGGGAGACCCAGTACTTC. Translation: CASSNTGETQYF.

This chain links TRBV18 with TRBJ2-1; tentatively, D is TRBD2 (6 bases). Trimming shortened V by 1 base and J by 0 bases, and 7 bases separated the two germline ends. Germline V CDR1 and CDR2: KGHSH, LQKENI. CDR3 length equals 15 residues. The CDR3 sequence is CASSPLAVSYNEQFF. The CDR3 nucleotides are TGTGCCAGCTCACCACTAGCGGTCTCCTACAATGAGCAGTTCTTC. The full variable domain, with the rest looked up from reference TRBV18 and TRBJ2-1, is NAGVMQNPRHLVRRRGQEARLRCSPMKGHSHVYWYRQLPEEGLKFMVYLQKENIIDESGMPKERFSAEFPKEGPSILRIQQVVRGDSAAYFCASSPLAVSYNEQFFGPGTRLTVL.

The chain has TRBV6-4 and TRBJ2-3; 11 bases fit TRBD2. Germline CDR1 and CDR2: MRHNA and SNTAGT. CDR3 size: 15 residues. After removal of 8 bases from V and 2 bases from J, the junction contained 6 bases not matched to a gene. The CDR3 reads CASQGTSGHTDTQYF. The CDR3 DNA is TGTGCCAGCCAAGGGACTAGCGGACACACAGATACGCAGTATTTT.

This chain links TRBV11-2 with TRBJ1-6; the D is unclear. V lost 4 bases and J lost 8, with 6 bases in between. Germline lookup yields CDR1 SGHAT and CDR2 FQNNGV. This CDR3 contains 12 residues. The CDR3 region has the DNA TGTGCCAGCAGCTCTGTCTATTCACCCCTCCACTTT. Translating it yields CASSSVYSPLHF.

The J gene is TRBJ1-5, the V gene TRBV28; 7 bases are shared with TRBD1. Germline values: CDR1 MDHEN, CDR2 SYDVKM. The CDR3 is 16 amino acids. The V and J ends lost 4 bases and 6 bases, in that order; junction bases with no gene match: 12. CDR3 sequence reads: CASSSGTVAVGQPQHF. The CDR3 DNA is TGTGCCAGCAGTTCGGGGACAGTCGCGGTGGGTCAGCCCCAGCATTTT.

The chain carries TRBV5-4 and TRBJ2-1, with D possibly TRBD2 on 6 matching bases. Trimming cost V 5 bases and J 4 bases, with 10 bases left between them. The CDR3 spans 13 residues. The germline gives CDR1 SGHNT, CDR2 YYREEE (reference sequence). CDR3 sequence reads: CASSTGLYNEQFF. CDR3 DNA: TGTGCCAGCAGTACGGGACTTTACAATGAGCAGTTCTTC.